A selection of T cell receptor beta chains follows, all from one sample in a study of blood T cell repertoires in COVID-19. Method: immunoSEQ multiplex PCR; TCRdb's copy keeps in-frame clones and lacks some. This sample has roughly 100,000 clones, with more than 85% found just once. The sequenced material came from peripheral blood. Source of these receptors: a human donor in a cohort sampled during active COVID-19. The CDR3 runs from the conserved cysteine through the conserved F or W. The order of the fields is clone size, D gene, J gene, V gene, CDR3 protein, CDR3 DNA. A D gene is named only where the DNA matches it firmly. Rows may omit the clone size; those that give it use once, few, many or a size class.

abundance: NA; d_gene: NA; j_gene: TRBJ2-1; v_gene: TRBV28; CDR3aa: CASRRSLYNEQFF; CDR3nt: TGTGCCAGCAGGCGGAGTTTATACAATGAGCAGTTCTTC
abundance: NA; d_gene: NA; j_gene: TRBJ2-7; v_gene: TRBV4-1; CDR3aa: CASSQGPAGLYEQYF; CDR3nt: TGCGCCAGCAGCCAGGGGCCAGCCGGGTTGTACGAGCAGTACTTC
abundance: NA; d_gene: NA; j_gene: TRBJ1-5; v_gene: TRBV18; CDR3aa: CASSPPGGSNQPQHF; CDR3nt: TGTGCCAGCTCACCCCCGGGGGGGAGCAATCAGCCCCAGCATTTT
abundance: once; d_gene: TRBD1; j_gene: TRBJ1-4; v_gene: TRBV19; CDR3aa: CASSPGQGGYEKLFF; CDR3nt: TGTGCCAGTAGTCCGGGACAGGGCGGCTACGAAAAACTGTTTTTT
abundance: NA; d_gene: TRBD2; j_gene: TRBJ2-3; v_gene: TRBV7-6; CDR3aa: CASSLEGLAGDRGRDTQYF; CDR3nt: TGTGCCAGCAGCTTAGAGGGGCTAGCGGGGGACCGAGGGCGAGATACGCAGTATTTT
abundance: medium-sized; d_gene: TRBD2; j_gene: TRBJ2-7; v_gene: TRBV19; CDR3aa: CASSQNRGEGGYEQYF; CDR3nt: TGTGCCAGTAGTCAGAATCGGGGGGAAGGTGGCTACGAGCAGTACTTC
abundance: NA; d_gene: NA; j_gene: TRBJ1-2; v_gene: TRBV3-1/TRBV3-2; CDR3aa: CASSQQGHYGYTF; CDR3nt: TGTGCCAGCAGCCAACAGGGCCATTATGGCTACACCTTC
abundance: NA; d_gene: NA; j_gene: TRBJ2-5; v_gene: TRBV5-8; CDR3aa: CASSLVRGETQYF; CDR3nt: TGTGCCAGCAGCTTGGTTAGGGGGGAGACCCAGTACTTC
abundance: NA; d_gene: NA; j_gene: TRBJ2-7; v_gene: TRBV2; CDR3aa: CASRSLGSDYEQYF; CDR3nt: TGTGCCAGCAGAAGTCTGGGGAGCGACTACGAGCAGTACTTC
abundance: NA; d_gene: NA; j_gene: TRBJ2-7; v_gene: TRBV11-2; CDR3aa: CASRKGGENYEQYF; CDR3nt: TGTGCCAGTAGAAAAGGCGGGGAGAACTACGAGCAGTACTTC
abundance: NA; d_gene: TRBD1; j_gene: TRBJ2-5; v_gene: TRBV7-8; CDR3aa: CASSFLTGYQETQYF; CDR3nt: TGTGCCAGCAGCTTTCTGACAGGGTACCAAGAGACCCAGTACTTC
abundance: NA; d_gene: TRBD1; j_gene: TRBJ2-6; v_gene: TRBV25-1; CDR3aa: CASMGTGGVLSGANVLTF; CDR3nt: TGTGCCAGCATGGGGACAGGGGGCGTCCTCTCTGGGGCCAACGTCCTGACTTTC
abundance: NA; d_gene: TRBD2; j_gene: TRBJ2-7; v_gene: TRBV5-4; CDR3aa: CASSTARTSPKTREQYF; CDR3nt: TGTGCCAGCAGCACCGCCCGGACTAGCCCCAAAACGAGGGAGCAGTACTTC
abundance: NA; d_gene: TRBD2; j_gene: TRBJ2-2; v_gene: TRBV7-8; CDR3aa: CASSRREVNTGELFF; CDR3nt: TGTGCCAGCAGTCGGCGGGAGGTAAACACCGGGGAGCTGTTTTTT
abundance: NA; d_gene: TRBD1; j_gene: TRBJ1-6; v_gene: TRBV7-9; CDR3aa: CATRTGDSSYNSPLHF; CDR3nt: TGTGCCACTCGGACAGGGGACAGCTCCTATAATTCACCCCTCCACTTT
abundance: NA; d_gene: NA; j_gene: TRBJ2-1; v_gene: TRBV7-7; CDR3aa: CASSLSWARSSYNEQFF; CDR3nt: TGTGCTAGCAGCTTAAGTTGGGCCCGCAGCTCCTACAATGAGCAGTTCTTC
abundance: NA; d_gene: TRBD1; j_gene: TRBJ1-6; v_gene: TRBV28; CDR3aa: CASSPGTAPLHF; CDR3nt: TGTGCCAGCAGCCCTGGGACAGCACCCCTCCACTTT
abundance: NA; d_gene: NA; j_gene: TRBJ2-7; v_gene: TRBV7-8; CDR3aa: CASSLRPGVYEQYF; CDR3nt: TGTGCCAGCAGCTTAAGACCAGGGGTCTACGAGCAGTACTTC
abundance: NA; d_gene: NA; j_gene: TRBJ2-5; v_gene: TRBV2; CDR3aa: CASSDVSQETQYF; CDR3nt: TGTGCCAGCAGTGACGTCAGCCAAGAGACCCAGTACTTC
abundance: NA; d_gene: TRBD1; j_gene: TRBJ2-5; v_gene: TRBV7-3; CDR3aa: CASSLKGAAGSAAQYF; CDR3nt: TGTGCCAGCAGCTTAAAGGGGGCGGCAGGGTCCGCCGCCCAGTACTTC
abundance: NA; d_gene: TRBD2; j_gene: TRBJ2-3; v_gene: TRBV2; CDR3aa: CASRGTSGGGDTQYF; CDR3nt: TGTGCCAGTAGGGGAACTAGCGGCGGGGGAGATACGCAGTATTTT
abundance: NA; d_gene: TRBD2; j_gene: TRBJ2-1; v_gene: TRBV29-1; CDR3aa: CSVEREGRNEQFF; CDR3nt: TGCAGCGTTGAGCGGGAGGGCAGGAATGAGCAGTTCTTC
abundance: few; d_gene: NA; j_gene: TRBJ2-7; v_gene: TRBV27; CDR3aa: CASRATGSYEQYF; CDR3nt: TGTGCCAGCAGAGCGACGGGCTCCTACGAGCAGTACTTC
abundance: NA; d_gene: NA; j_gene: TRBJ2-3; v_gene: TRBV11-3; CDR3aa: CASSLDGSTDTQYF; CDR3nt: TGTGCCAGCAGCTTAGACGGGAGCACAGATACGCAGTATTTT
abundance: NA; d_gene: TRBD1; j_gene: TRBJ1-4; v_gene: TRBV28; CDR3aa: CASTGTDIQQGNEKLFF; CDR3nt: TGTGCCAGCACCGGGACAGATATTCAGCAGGGTAATGAAAAACTGTTTTTT
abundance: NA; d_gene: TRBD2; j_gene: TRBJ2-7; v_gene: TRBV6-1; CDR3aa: CASSESLAGGVSYEQYF; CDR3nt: TGTGCCAGCAGTGAATCCTTAGCGGGAGGTGTATCCTACGAGCAGTACTTC
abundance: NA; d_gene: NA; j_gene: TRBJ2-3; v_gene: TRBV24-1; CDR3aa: CATSESSSRATDTQYF; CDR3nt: TGTGCCACCAGTGAATCGAGCTCCAGGGCCACAGATACGCAGTATTTT
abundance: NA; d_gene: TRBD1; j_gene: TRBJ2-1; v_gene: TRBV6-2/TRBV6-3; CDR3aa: CASSYAGTGGLYEQFF; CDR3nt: TGTGCCAGCAGTTACGCGGGGACAGGGGGTCTGTATGAGCAGTTCTTC
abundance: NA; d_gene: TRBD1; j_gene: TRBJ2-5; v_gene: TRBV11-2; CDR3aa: CASSPIRGRMETQYF; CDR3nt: TGTGCCAGCAGCCCGATCAGGGGGCGGATGGAGACCCAGTACTTC
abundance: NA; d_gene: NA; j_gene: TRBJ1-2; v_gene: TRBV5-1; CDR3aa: CASSLTDHGYTF; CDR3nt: TGCGCCAGCAGCTTGACAGACCATGGCTACACCTTC
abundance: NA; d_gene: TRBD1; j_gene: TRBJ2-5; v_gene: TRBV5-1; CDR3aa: CASRAVGQGLETQYF; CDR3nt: TGCGCCAGCAGGGCTGTCGGACAGGGTTTAGAGACCCAGTACTTC
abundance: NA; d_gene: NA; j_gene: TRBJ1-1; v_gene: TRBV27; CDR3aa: CASSSGVLWTEAFF; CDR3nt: TGTGCCAGCAGTTCGGGGGTACTATGGACTGAAGCTTTCTTT
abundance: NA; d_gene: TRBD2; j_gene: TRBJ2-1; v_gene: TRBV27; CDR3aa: CASSLLGSGVSSYNEQFF; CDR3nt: TGTGCCAGCAGTTTATTGGGGAGCGGGGTTAGCTCCTACAATGAGCAGTTCTTC
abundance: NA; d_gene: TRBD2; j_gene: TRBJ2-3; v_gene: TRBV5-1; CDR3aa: CASSSDGGVTDTQYF; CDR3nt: TGCGCCAGCAGCTCTGATGGGGGGGTCACAGATACGCAGTATTTT
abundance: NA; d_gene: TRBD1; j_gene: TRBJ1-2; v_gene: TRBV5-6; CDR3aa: CASSFGTDRRYGYTF; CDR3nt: TGTGCCAGCAGCTTTGGGACAGACCGACGTTATGGCTACACCTTC
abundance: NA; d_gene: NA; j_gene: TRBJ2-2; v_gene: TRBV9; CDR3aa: CASSLWGSNTGELFF; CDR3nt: TGTGCCAGCAGCCTTTGGGGCAGTAACACCGGGGAGCTGTTTTTT
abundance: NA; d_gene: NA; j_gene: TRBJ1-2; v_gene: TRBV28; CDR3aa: CASRKQVNVGYTF; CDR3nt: TGTGCCAGCAGGAAACAGGTGAACGTCGGCTACACCTTC
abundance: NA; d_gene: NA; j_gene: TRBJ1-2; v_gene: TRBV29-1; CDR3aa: CSVEDTGRAYYGYTF; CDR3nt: TGCAGCGTTGAAGATACGGGAAGGGCTTACTATGGCTACACCTTC
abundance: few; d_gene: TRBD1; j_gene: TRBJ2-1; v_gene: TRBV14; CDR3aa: CASSHTPGQGDNEQFF; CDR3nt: TGTGCCAGCAGCCATACTCCGGGACAGGGCGACAATGAGCAGTTCTTC
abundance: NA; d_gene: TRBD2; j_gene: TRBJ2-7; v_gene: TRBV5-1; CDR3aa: CASSTTGLAGGASYEQYF; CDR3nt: TGCGCCAGCAGCACCACGGGACTAGCGGGGGGTGCTTCCTACGAGCAGTACTTC
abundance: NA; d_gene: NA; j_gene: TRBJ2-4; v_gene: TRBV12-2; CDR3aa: CASRLAPRTGVVWNIQYF; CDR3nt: TGTGCAAGTCGCTTAGCCCCTCGGACAGGGGTGGTTTGGAACATTCAGTACTTC
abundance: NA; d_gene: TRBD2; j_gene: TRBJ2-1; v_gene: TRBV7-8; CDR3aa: CASSLAMASGKIYNEQFF; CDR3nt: TGTGCCAGCAGCTTAGCGATGGCTAGCGGGAAGATATACAATGAGCAGTTCTTC
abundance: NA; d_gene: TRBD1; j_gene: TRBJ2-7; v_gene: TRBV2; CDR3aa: CASSGSQGGVVSYEQYF; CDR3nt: TGTGCCAGCAGTGGGTCACAGGGGGGCGTAGTCTCCTACGAGCAGTACTTC
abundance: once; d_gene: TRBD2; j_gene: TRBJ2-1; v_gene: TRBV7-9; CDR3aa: CASSLAMRLAGSNEQFF; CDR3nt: TGTGCCAGCAGCTTAGCGATGCGGCTAGCGGGTAGCAATGAGCAGTTCTTC
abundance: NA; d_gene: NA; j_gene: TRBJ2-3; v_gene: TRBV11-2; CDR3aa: CASSLGQYSTDTQYF; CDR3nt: TGTGCCAGCAGCTTAGGACAGTATAGCACAGATACGCAGTATTTT
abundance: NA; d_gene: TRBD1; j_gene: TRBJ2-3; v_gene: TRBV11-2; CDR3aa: CASSGQGETDTQYF; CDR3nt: TGTGCCAGCAGCGGACAGGGGGAAACAGATACGCAGTATTTT
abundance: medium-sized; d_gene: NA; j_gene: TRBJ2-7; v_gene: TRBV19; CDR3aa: CASSSGAGGYEQYF; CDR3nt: TGTGCCAGTAGCTCGGGGGCAGGGGGCTACGAGCAGTACTTC
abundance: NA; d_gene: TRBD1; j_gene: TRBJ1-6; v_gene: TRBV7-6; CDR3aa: CASSLSGRGNSPLHF; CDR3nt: TGTGCCAGCAGCTTATCGGGCAGGGGGAATTCACCCCTCCACTTT
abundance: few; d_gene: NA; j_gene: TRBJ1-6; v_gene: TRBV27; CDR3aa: CASKSSYNSPLHF; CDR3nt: TGTGCCAGTAAGAGCTCCTATAATTCACCCCTCCACTTT
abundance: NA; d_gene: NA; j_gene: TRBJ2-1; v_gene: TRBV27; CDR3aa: CASSPGGSGEQFF; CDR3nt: TGTGCCAGCAGCCCGGGGGGCTCGGGTGAGCAGTTCTTC
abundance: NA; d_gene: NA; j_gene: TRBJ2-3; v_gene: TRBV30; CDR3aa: CAWSVSRGTDTQYF; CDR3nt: TGTGCCTGGAGTGTGAGCAGGGGCACAGATACGCAGTATTTT
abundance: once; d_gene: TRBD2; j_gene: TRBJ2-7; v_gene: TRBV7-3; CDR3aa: CASSLGLAAEQYF; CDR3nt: TGTGCCAGCAGCCTCGGACTAGCGGCCGAGCAGTACTTC
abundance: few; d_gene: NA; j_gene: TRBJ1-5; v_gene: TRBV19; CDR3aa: CASSTWTEHQPQHF; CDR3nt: TGTGCCAGTAGTACTTGGACAGAGCATCAGCCCCAGCATTTT
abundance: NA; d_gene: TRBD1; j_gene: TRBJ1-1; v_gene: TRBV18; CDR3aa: CASSPRQGRPEAFF; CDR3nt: TGTGCCAGCTCACCACGACAGGGCCGACCTGAAGCTTTCTTT
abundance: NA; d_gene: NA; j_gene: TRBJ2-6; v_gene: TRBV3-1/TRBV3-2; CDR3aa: CASSQAGSVSFSGANVLTF; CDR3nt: TGTGCCAGCAGCCAAGCGGGTAGCGTCTCTTTCTCTGGGGCCAACGTCCTGACTTTC
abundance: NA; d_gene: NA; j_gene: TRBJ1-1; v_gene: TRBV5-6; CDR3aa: CASSLLNTEAFF; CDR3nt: TGTGCCAGCAGCCTACTGAACACTGAAGCTTTCTTT
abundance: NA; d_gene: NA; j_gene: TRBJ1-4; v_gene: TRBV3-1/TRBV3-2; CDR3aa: CASSQASNEKLFF; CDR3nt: TGTGCCAGCAGCCAAGCTAGCAATGAAAAACTGTTTTTT
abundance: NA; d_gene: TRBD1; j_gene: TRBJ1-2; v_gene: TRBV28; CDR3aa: CASSPISGTGYGYTF; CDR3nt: TGTGCCAGCAGCCCGATTTCCGGGACAGGATACGGCTACACCTTC
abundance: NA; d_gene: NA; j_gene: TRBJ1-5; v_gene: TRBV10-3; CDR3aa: CAIAVGGTNQPQHF; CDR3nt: TGTGCCATAGCGGTGGGGGGGACCAATCAGCCCCAGCATTTT